This T cell receptor (beta chain) was retrieved from a study of blood T cell repertoires in COVID-19. About the research overall: Donors in the United States, Italy and Spain gave samples during acute or convalescent COVID-19. The cDNA or gDNA used as material had been derived from T cells, B-cell-depleted T cells, or PBMCs.

Some clones are missing from TCRdb's copy, which holds only in-frame ones; the method was immunoSEQ multiplex PCR. The top ten hold 1.3% of the sample, which has approximately 240,000 clones, around 83% seen once. V was clipped by 2 bases and J by 6 bases; unmatched bases: 3. The germline V gene has CDR1 MNHEY and CDR2 SVGAGI. The CDR3 loop spans 13 amino acids. The rearrangement links TRBV6-5 to TRBJ2-7, with 8 bases fitting TRBD1. The origin of this receptor is a woman aged 40 to 50 with acute COVID-19. Specimen: PBMCs or T cells enriched from blood (not recorded which). CDR3 protein: CASSYEQGGEQYF. CDR3 nucleotide sequence: TGTGCCAGCAGTTACGAACAGGGGGGCGAGCAGTACTTC.